The 23 T cell receptor beta chains below were found in one sample sequenced in a study of T cell responses to AZD1222 COVID-19 vaccine. The table came from immunoSEQ multiplex PCR; TCRdb's copy has only in-frame clones and leaves some out. Counted here are some 16,000 clones, 80% to 85% occurring once; the ten biggest clones make up 14%. Sequenced material: peripheral blood, taken 28 days after the second AZD1222 dose. The receptors originated from an adult who received the AZD1222 COVID-19 vaccine.

V is TRBV28 and J is TRBJ1-5; 12 bases map to TRBD1. V dropped 5 bases and J dropped 4; count of bases not matched to a gene: 15. The CDR3 totals 19 residues. Germline CDR1 MDHEN, CDR2 SYDVKM. CDR3 residues: CASSLGPGQGASWNQPQHF. The CDR3 region has the DNA TGTGCCAGCAGTCTCGGTCCGGGACAGGGGGCAAGTTGGAATCAGCCCCAGCATTTT. The variable domain in full, with the rest retrieved from reference TRBV28 and TRBJ1-5, is DVKVTQSSRYLVKRTGEKVFLECVQDMDHENMFWYRQDPGLGLRLIYFSYDVKMKEKGDIPEGYSVSREKKERFSLILESASTNQTSMYLCASSLGPGQGASWNQPQHFGDGTRLSIL.

This clone was counted between two and nine times. This chain connects TRBV7-3 to TRBJ2-7; D is undetermined. The CDR3 is made up of 13 amino acids. V shed 5 bases and J shed 6 bases, with 14 bases lying between them. The germline CDR1 and CDR2 sequences are SGHTA and FQGTGA. This chain's CDR3 is CASSPVKGLEQYF. As DNA, the CDR3 is TGTGCCAGCAGCCCGGTGAAAGGGCTCGAGCAGTACTTC.

V usage is TRBV29-1 and J usage is TRBJ2-7; 9 nucleotides align to TRBD2. Germline CDR1 and CDR2: SQVTM and ANQGSEA. The CDR3 totals 15 residues. J gave up 4 bases and V 4 bases, and 11 bases lay outside the gene matches. This CDR3 is CSVVNQAGGPYEQYF. The CDR3 DNA sequence: TGCAGCGTTGTAAATCAGGCGGGGGGGCCGTACGAGCAGTACTTC.

Only one count was recorded for this clone. This chain joins TRBV5-6 and TRBJ2-1; 9 bases are a match to TRBD2. The CDR3 loop spans 19 amino acids. The germline V gene encodes CDR1 SGHDT and CDR2 YYEEEE. The ends lost 0 bases at V and 0 bases at J; junction bases unmatched: 10. The CDR3 nucleotides are TGTGCCAGCAGCTTGGTAGTAGCGGGGGCTCAGAGCTCCTACAATGAGCAGTTCTTC. Translated, it gives CASSLVVAGAQSSYNEQFF. Full variable domain (outside the CDR3, taken from reference TRBV5-6 and TRBJ2-1): DAGVTQSPTHLIKTRGQQVTLRCSPKSGHDTVSWYQQALGQGPQFIFQYYEEEERQRGNFPDRFSGHQFPNYSSELNVNALLLGDSALYLCASSLVVAGAQSSYNEQFFGPGTRLTVL.

The chain carries TRBV7-6 and TRBJ1-1, with a tentative D call TRBD1 (6 bases). This CDR3 spans 13 amino acids. From germline, CDR1 is SGHVS and CDR2 FNYEAQ. The V end lost 2 bases, the J end lost 5 bases, and 9 bases lay between the germline ends. CDR3 sequence: CASSLQGRTEAFF. In DNA, the CDR3 is TGTGCCAGCAGCTTACAGGGGAGGACTGAAGCTTTCTTT. The whole variable domain, filled in from reference TRBV7-6 and TRBJ1-1, reads GAGVSQSPRYKVTKRGQDVALRCDPISGHVSLYWYRQALGQGPEFLTYFNYEAQQDKSGLPNDRFSAERPEGSISTLTIQRTEQRDSAMYRCASSLQGRTEAFFGQGTRLTVV.

The chain employs TRBV11-2 and TRBJ2-7, with D perhaps matching TRBD2 (5 bases). Trimming pared 5 bases from V and 6 bases from J, leaving 14 bases between. From germline, CDR1 is SGHAT and CDR2 FQNNGV. This CDR3 comprises 13 residues. CDR3 sequence: CASSPQVGGEQYF. The CDR3 bases are TGTGCCAGCAGCCCTCAGGTCGGAGGCGAGCAGTACTTC.

This chain links TRBV6-5 with TRBJ1-2; 11 bases match TRBD1. Trimming took 6 bases from V and 8 from J; bases not matched to a gene: 11. Per germline, CDR1 MNHEY and CDR2 SVGAGI. This CDR3 is built from 15 residues. The CDR3 DNA reads as TGTGCCAGCAGGGTACAAGGGACAGGGGGGCAGGGCTACACCTTC. It yields the protein CASRVQGTGGQGYTF.

The chain uses TRBV5-5 and TRBJ2-1; a weak D match, TRBD2 (6 bases). The CDR3 totals 14 residues. Germline V gene sequence: CDR1 SGHKS, CDR2 YYEKEE (reference sequence). V lost 2 bases and J 2 bases, leaving 8 bases between the germline ends. CDR3 in amino acids: CASSFGGTYNEQFF. CDR3 bases: TGTGCCAGCAGCTTTGGGGGGACCTACAATGAGCAGTTCTTC.

With respect to this clone: This same CDR3 is encoded by further DNA sequences in the sample. The J gene is TRBJ2-2, the V gene TRBV9; D call uncertain. The CDR3 is 13 amino acids. V was shortened by 0 bases and J by 5 bases, with 5 bases between the two germline ends. The germline CDR1 and CDR2 sequences are SGDLS and YYNGEE. CDR3 region: CASSVGGTGELFF. The CDR3 nucleotides are TGTGCCAGCAGCGTAGGAGGTACCGGGGAGCTGTTTTTT.

The rearrangement joins TRBV7-2 to TRBJ1-2, with 7 positions matching TRBD1. Germline lookup yields CDR1 SGHTA and CDR2 FQGNSA. Trimming cost V 3 bases and J 2 bases; bases outside gene matches: 6. The CDR3 consists of 15 residues. CDR3 in amino acids: CASSLVPQGNYGYTF. Written as DNA, the CDR3 is TGTGCCAGCAGCTTGGTCCCACAGGGGAACTATGGCTACACCTTC.

In DNA, the CDR3 is TGTGCCAGTAGTTTCACGGGGGTCGGGGAGCTGTTTTTT. Its protein is CASSFTGVGELFF. V and J are TRBV19 and TRBJ2-2, with TRBD2 as a possible D gene (6 bases). This CDR3 has 13 residues. Germline CDR1 is LNHDA and CDR2 is SQIVND (reference sequence). V lost 5 bases to trimming and J lost 7 bases, with 11 bases between them.

The V gene is TRBV7-2, the J gene TRBJ1-5, with 7 positions matching TRBD1. The CDR3 has 15 amino acids. The V segment lost 7 bases and the J segment 2 bases; nucleotides outside the gene matches: 8. CDR1 SGHTA and CDR2 FQGNSA come from the germline V gene. CDR3 in DNA: TGTGCCAGCAATCAACAGGGGATGGGCAATCAGCCCCAGCATTTT. It is translated as CASNQQGMGNQPQHF.

The J gene is TRBJ2-1, the V gene TRBV5-6; D is perhaps TRBD2 (5 bases). Deletions cut 0 bases from V and 7 bases from J, with 11 bases between. Germline lookup yields CDR1 SGHDT and CDR2 YYEEEE. CDR3 size: 14 residues. The CDR3 loop is CASSLGTRGNEQFF. Written as DNA, the CDR3 is TGTGCCAGCAGCTTGGGGACCCGAGGGAATGAGCAGTTCTTC. The whole variable domain, filled in from reference TRBV5-6 and TRBJ2-1, reads DAGVTQSPTHLIKTRGQQVTLRCSPKSGHDTVSWYQQALGQGPQFIFQYYEEEERQRGNFPDRFSGHQFPNYSSELNVNALLLGDSALYLCASSLGTRGNEQFFGPGTRLTVL.

CDR3: CASPGQGANTGELFF. The CDR3, as DNA: TGCGCCAGCCCGGGCCAGGGCGCGAACACCGGGGAGCTGTTTTTT. This rearrangement joins TRBV23-1 to TRBJ2-2, with D possibly TRBD1 on 5 matching bases. TRBV23-1 counts as an open reading frame of uncertain function. V lost 8 bases and J lost 0, with 13 bases in between. This CDR3 spans 15 amino acids.

The rearrangement links TRBV20-1 to TRBJ1-1; D possibly corresponds to TRBD1 (6 bases). V gave up 3 bases and J gave up 5 bases, with 16 bases separating them. Germline V gene lookup returns CDR1 DFQATT and CDR2 SNEGSKA (reference sequence). This CDR3 has 14 amino acids. This chain's CDR3 is CSASWSGVGTEAFF. CDR3 coding DNA: TGCAGTGCTAGTTGGTCAGGGGTTGGGACTGAAGCTTTCTTT.

In its sample, this clone was seen once. The chain is built from TRBV9 and TRBJ2-1, with D unclear. V was cut by 1 base and J by 5 bases, with 4 bases left in between. CDR1 and CDR2 (germline): SGDLS, YYNGEE. This CDR3 contains 12 residues. The CDR3 protein is CASSVQDNEQFF. The CDR3 nucleotides are TGTGCCAGCAGCGTACAGGACAATGAGCAGTTCTTC.

J is TRBJ2-7 and V is TRBV19; a possible D gene is TRBD2 (5 bases). Looked up from germline, CDR1 is LNHDA and CDR2 is SQIVND (reference sequence). The CDR3 has 13 residues. V dropped 5 bases and J dropped 3 bases, with 11 bases sitting between them. Written as DNA, the CDR3 is TGTGCCAGTAGTCAGGAGGTCCTCTACGAGCAGTACTTC. Protein product: CASSQEVLYEQYF.

The V and J genes are TRBV5-5 and TRBJ1-1, with TRBD1 matching over 7 bases. The length of the CDR3 is 11 residues. Germline CDR1 is SGHKS and CDR2 is YYEKEE (reference sequence). J gave up 7 bases and V 9 bases, and 6 bases lay outside the gene matches. The CDR3 nucleotides read TGTGCCACCAACAGGGGAAGTGAAGCTTTCTTT. As protein: CATNRGSEAFF.

V is TRBV4-3 and J is TRBJ2-3; 9 positions match TRBD1. In germline, CDR1 is LGHNA, CDR2 YSLEER. V shed 4 bases and J 4 bases; nucleotides not matched to a gene: 9. The CDR3 covers 16 residues. This chain's CDR3 is CASSPSGQGRSDTQYF. CDR3 nucleotide sequence: TGCGCCAGCAGCCCGTCCGGACAGGGGCGATCAGATACGCAGTATTTT.

The chain has TRBV7-9 and TRBJ1-5; 7 bases agree with TRBD1. Germline V lookup: CDR1 SEHNR, CDR2 FQNEAQ (reference sequence). The CDR3 length is 15 residues. V gave up 4 bases and J gave up 6 bases; unmatched junction bases: 9. As DNA, the CDR3 is TGTGCCAGCAGCTCTGACAACAGGGGTGGTCAGCCCCAGCATTTT. It yields the protein CASSSDNRGGQPQHF.

The V call is TRBV6-2 or TRBV6-3, the J call TRBJ1-5; D unclear. The CDR3 length is 14 residues. V was trimmed by 5 bases and J by 7 bases, leaving 15 bases between them. Germline V CDR1 and CDR2: MNHEY, SVGEGT. The CDR3, as DNA: TGTGCCAGCAGTCCCCGGGTAAAGGTCCAGCCCCAGCATTTT. It encodes CASSPRVKVQPQHF.

The V call is TRBV7-2, the J call TRBJ1-1, with D possibly TRBD1 on 6 matching bases. The germline V and J ends were trimmed by 2 bases and 4 bases, with 17 bases remaining between them. The CDR3 extends over 16 amino acids. The V gene's germline CDR1 is SGHTA and CDR2 FQGNSA. The CDR3 sequence: CASSLIQPVGGTEAFF. The CDR3 nucleotides are TGTGCCAGCAGCTTAATCCAGCCTGTAGGGGGCACTGAAGCTTTCTTT.

The chain has TRBV14 and TRBJ2-7; the D gene is possibly TRBD1 (6 bases). Germline V gene data show CDR1 as SGHDN and CDR2 as FVKESK. This CDR3 comprises 13 residues. V dropped 2 bases and J dropped 11 bases, with 16 bases sitting between them. As DNA, the CDR3 is TGTGCCAGCAGCCAAATACCACAGGGCATAAAGTACTTC. It encodes CASSQIPQGIKYF.